Below are 21 T cell receptor beta chains sequenced from a single sample in a study of radiotherapy plus CTLA-4 blockade in lung cancer. Profiling relied on immunoSEQ multiplex PCR, and the TCRdb table lists in-frame clones only, not all of them. The table has 15,000 to 20,000 clones, roughly 83% seen once; the top ten hold roughly a quarter. The sample was peripheral blood, taken from a patient treated with radiotherapy plus ipilimumab. The origin of the receptors is a human donor with non-small cell lung cancer whose response to radiotherapy plus ipilimumab could not be evaluated.

The chain uses TRBV23-1 and TRBJ2-5; 8 nucleotides line up with TRBD2. TRBV23-1 is an ORF, and what it does is uncertain. The CDR3 is made up of 20 amino acids. The J segment lost 5 bases and the V segment lost 10 bases, leaving 30 bases of the junction unmatched. The CDR3 reads CATPLDHKDGGRPRSETQYF. CDR3 DNA: TGCGCCACTCCACTTGATCACAAAGATGGCGGGAGGCCCAGGTCCGAGACCCAGTACTTC.

This clone was counted a few times. The V and J genes are TRBV4-1 and TRBJ2-7; D is ambiguous. Germline CDR1 MGHRA, CDR2 YSYEKL. The CDR3 is 15 residues long. Deletions cut 1 base from V and 1 base from J, with 11 bases between. CDR3 in DNA: TGCGCCAGCAGCCAAGCCAGTCCGGGTTCCTACGAGCAGTACTTC. Protein: CASSQASPGSYEQYF.

In this sample, this clone turned up once. The chain links TRBV9 to TRBJ2-7, with TRBD2 as a possible D gene (7 bases). With 5 bases removed from V and 3 bases from J, the gap between germline ends came to 18 bases. The germline V gene has CDR1 SGDLS and CDR2 YYNGEE. This CDR3 contains 15 residues. This CDR3 reads CASSLSRGADYEQYF. In DNA form, the CDR3 reads TGTGCCAGCAGTCTTTCCCGGGGGGCGGACTACGAGCAGTACTTC.

Only a few counts were recorded for this clone. Germline is not matched at one junction end, which may reflect a read error. The J gene is TRBJ1-3, the V gene TRBV5-4; no clear D. This CDR3 comprises 16 residues. Germline CDR1 and CDR2: SGHNT and YYREEE (reference sequence). The CDR3 nucleotides are TGCGCCAGCAGCCAAGCGCGACGGGGCTCTGGAAACACCATATATTTT. Its protein is CASSQARRGSGNTIYF.

This clone occurred a few times. The chain links TRBV5-5 to TRBJ2-5; D remains ambiguous. The CDR3 loop spans 13 amino acids. Trimming took 1 base from V and 5 from J, leaving 9 bases between them. CDR1 and CDR2 from the germline V gene are SGHKS and YYEKEE (reference sequence). CDR3 residues: CASSLTGSETQYF. CDR3 coding DNA: TGTGCCAGCAGCTTGACCGGGTCGGAGACCCAGTACTTC.

CDR3 residues: CASSVGVSSYEQYF. The CDR3 region has the DNA TGTGCCAGCAGCGTAGGAGTGAGCTCCTACGAGCAGTACTTC. This chain connects TRBV9 to TRBJ2-7, with D unclear. The CDR3 loop spans 14 amino acids. V lost 0 bases and J 0 bases, leaving 7 bases between the germline ends. In germline, CDR1 is SGDLS, CDR2 YYNGEE.

The chain recombines TRBV19 with TRBJ2-2; possible D gene TRBD2, 6 bases. Per germline, CDR1 LNHDA and CDR2 SQIVND (reference sequence). Trimming pared 7 bases from V and 4 bases from J, leaving 16 bases between. CDR3 length: 15 amino acids. Written as DNA, the CDR3 is TGTGCCAGTATCCCCGCGGGACGGAGCACCGGGGAGCTGTTTTTT. Its protein product is CASIPAGRSTGELFF.

This CDR3 is CASSGQGLGTYEQYF. CDR3 nucleotide sequence: TGTGCCAGCAGCGGCCAAGGACTCGGAACCTACGAGCAGTACTTC. This chain connects TRBV5-4 to TRBJ2-7; the D gene is possibly TRBD2 (5 bases). The germline V gene has CDR1 SGHNT and CDR2 YYREEE (reference sequence). The germline V and J ends were trimmed by 4 bases and 2 bases, with 16 bases remaining between them. The CDR3 is made up of 15 amino acids. The whole variable domain, remainder taken from reference TRBV5-4 and TRBJ2-7, is ETGVTQSPTHLIKTRGQQVTLRCSSQSGHNTVSWYQQALGQGPQFIFQYYREEENGRGNFPPRFSGLQFPNYSSELNVNALELDDSALYLCASSGQGLGTYEQYFGPGTRLTVT.

V and J are TRBV19 and TRBJ1-1; 7 bases map to TRBD1. J was trimmed by 2 bases and V by 6 bases; bases with no gene match: 6. The CDR3 runs 14 residues. The V gene's germline CDR1 is LNHDA and CDR2 SQIVND (reference sequence). The CDR3 reads CASSEGQQNTEAFF. As DNA, the CDR3 is TGTGCCAGTAGCGAGGGACAGCAAAACACTGAAGCTTTCTTT.

This chain joins TRBV4-1 and TRBJ1-2; D is unresolved. CDR1 is MGHRA, CDR2 YSYEKL, per germline. V lost 1 base, J lost 4 bases, and 13 bases lay in between. This CDR3 comprises 15 residues. The CDR3 loop reads CASSQAFYSFYGYTF. CDR3 bases: TGCGCCAGCAGCCAAGCATTCTACAGCTTCTATGGCTACACCTTC.

The V call is TRBV12-2, the J call TRBJ2-5; the listed D gene, TRBD2, was not tested against the DNA. TRBV12-2 is a pseudogene. The CDR3 has 20 residues. The CDR3 DNA is TGTGCAAGTCGCCCCCTGAGTGCGGGGGGCCAGGATCCCCACGAAGAGACCCAGTACTTC. Its translation: CASRPLSAGGQDPHEETQYF.

The gene calls are TRBV19 and TRBJ2-2; 7 nucleotides align to TRBD2. J was trimmed by 4 bases and V by 4 bases; bases with no gene match: 3. The germline gives CDR1 LNHDA, CDR2 SQIVND (reference sequence). There are 14 residues in the CDR3. CDR3 in amino acids: CASSSGRATGELFF. CDR3 DNA: TGTGCCAGTAGTAGCGGGAGAGCCACCGGGGAGCTGTTTTTT.

This chain links TRBV29-1 with TRBJ1-3; possibly TRBD1 for D (5 bases). The CDR3 is 12 amino acids. V lost 4 bases to trimming and J lost 2 bases, with 6 bases between them. Per germline, CDR1 SQVTM and CDR2 ANQGSEA. CDR3 DNA sequence: TGCAGCGTTGGGACAACTGGAAACACCATATATTTT. The encoded protein is CSVGTTGNTIYF.

Remarks on this clone: Sequence at one end of the junction differs from germline and may be a read error. The chain employs TRBV19 and TRBJ2-3; a possible D gene is TRBD2 (6 bases). This CDR3 spans 14 amino acids. Germline values: CDR1 LNHDA, CDR2 SQIVND (reference sequence). CDR3 in amino acids: CASGAGTGTDTQYF. CDR3 DNA: TGTGCCAGTGGTGCCGGGACTGGCACCGATACGCAGTATTTT.

The chain uses TRBV5-1 and TRBJ2-5; D not resolved. CDR3 length equals 13 residues. The V gene lost 4 bases and the J gene lost 3 bases, with 10 bases spanning the gap. Germline CDR1 and CDR2: SGHRS and YFSETQ. The CDR3 DNA reads TGCGCCAGCAGCGATCCGGTAAAAGAGACCCAGTACTTC. Translated, it gives CASSDPVKETQYF.

This chain joins TRBV14 and TRBJ2-2, with a tentative D call TRBD2 (5 bases). Trimming shortened V by 4 bases and J by 6 bases, and 12 bases separated the two germline ends. From germline, CDR1 is SGHDN and CDR2 FVKESK. This CDR3 has 14 amino acids. The CDR3 coding sequence is TGTGCCAGCAGCCCAATTGACTACTCCGGGGAGCTGTTTTTT. Protein sequence: CASSPIDYSGELFF.

The genes are TRBV7-8 and TRBJ1-5, with D perhaps matching TRBD1 (6 bases). Trimming removed 5 bases from V and 0 bases from J, with 17 bases in between. Germline V gene lookup returns CDR1 SGHVS and CDR2 FQNEAQ. This CDR3 has 17 residues. CDR3 region: CASSPGRTVTSNQPQHF. In DNA form, the CDR3 reads TGTGCCAGCAGCCCCGGAAGGACAGTAACTAGCAATCAGCCCCAGCATTTT.

The table lists this clone with a few counts. V usage is TRBV10-2 and J usage is TRBJ2-7; the match to TRBD1 covers 10 bases. Germline CDR1 WSHSY, CDR2 SAAADI. Trimming took 8 bases from V and 3 from J; bases not matched to a gene: 10. This CDR3 is 15 amino acids long. DNA for the CDR3: TGCGCCAGCGCTCCCAGGACAGGGGGGAACTACGAGCAGTACTTC. It yields the protein CASAPRTGGNYEQYF.

The V call is TRBV4-1, the J call TRBJ2-3; tentatively, D is TRBD2 (5 bases). V was shortened by 0 bases and J by 3 bases, with 7 bases between the two germline ends. This CDR3 is built from 14 residues. From germline, CDR1 is MGHRA and CDR2 YSYEKL. DNA of the CDR3: TGCGCCAGCAGCCAAGAGGGAGCGACAGATACGCAGTATTTT. This translates into CASSQEGATDTQYF.

V and J are TRBV5-1 and TRBJ2-5, with 9 bases aligning to TRBD1. The CDR3 covers 15 residues. Germline V gene data show CDR1 as SGHRS and CDR2 as YFSETQ. Trimming cost V 7 bases and J 5 bases; bases outside gene matches: 12. The CDR3 DNA sequence: TGCGCCAGCGCACGCGTCACAGGGGGCAGGGAGACCCAGTACTTC. Amino acid sequence: CASARVTGGRETQYF.

This rearrangement joins TRBV15 to TRBJ2-7; possible D gene TRBD2, 6 bases. Germline V lookup: CDR1 LNHNV, CDR2 YYDKDF (reference sequence). This CDR3 has 14 residues. V lost 1 base and J 0 bases, leaving 7 bases between the germline ends. CDR3 region: CATSRVGGSYEQYF. The CDR3 bases are TGTGCCACCAGCAGAGTGGGGGGCTCCTACGAGCAGTACTTC.